The source of this T cell receptor (beta chain) is a study of T cells in tumors after PD-1 blockade. Study overall: Prior checkpoint blockade, systemic immunosuppressant use, or anti-cancer therapy within 4 weeks excluded patients. Patients received pembrolizumab 200 mg every 3 weeks or cemiplimab 350 mg every 2 weeks. Mean per blood sample: some 100,000 templates (roughly 21,000-270,000), some 40,000 unique clonotypes.

TCRdb's copy holds only in-frame clones and misses some; the assay was immunoSEQ multiplex PCR. The sample lists about 33,000 clones, around 80% occurring once. CDR1 and CDR2 (germline): MNHEY, SVGEGT. V gave up 0 bases and J gave up 4 bases, with 6 bases separating them. The CDR3 totals 14 residues. As concerns this clone: Its target is not known.

Study outcomes and limitations: Peripheral recruitment is suggested, as some novel exhausted tumor clones were in pre-treatment blood.

This sample comprised PBMCs, obtained before anti-PD-1 treatment. This TCR came from a human donor with basal cell carcinoma. This rearrangement joins TRBV6-2 or TRBV6-3 to TRBJ2-2; D is uncertain. The CDR3, as DNA: TGTGCCAGCAGTTACTCCCGTCGCACCGGGGAGCTGTTTTTT. Protein sequence: CASSYSRRTGELFF.